This T cell receptor (beta chain) was recorded in a study of immune characteristics of hereditary and idiopathic chronic pancreatitis. Turning to the overall study: Local immune cells and TCRbeta repertoires in the pancreas were profiled in this study for hereditary and idiopathic chronic pancreatitis, with control organ donor pancreases used for comparison. TCRbeta sequencing included about five control pancreases, roughly seven pancreases with hereditary chronic pancreatitis and about six pancreases with idiopathic chronic pancreatitis. Minimal in vitro experimental manipulation of pancreas-infiltrating T cells was the reason the gDNA-based approach was selected.

The cysteine opens and the phenylalanine closes a CDR3 of 13 amino acids. Of all the DNA, just the CDR3 is kept, 39 bases in frame from base 1. As encoded in the germline V gene, CDR1 is SGHVS while CDR2 is FQNEAQ. V is clipped by 7 bases and J by 1 base, and the sequence between their germline boundaries is 10 bases long. Library preparation was by the immunoSEQ multiplex PCR assay. From pancreatic genomic DNA, the TCRbeta CDR3 region along with adjacent sequences was amplified and then sequenced. In the source study's methods: Repertoire diversity was assessed as a mean normalized Shannon-Wiener index, and productive clonality and productive rearrangement counts were also measured. The nonparametric Mann-Whitney U test was used to compare repertoire metrics between the control and chronic pancreatitis groups. Shared clonotypes were defined as CDR3beta sequences with identical amino acid composition and length across subjects. TCRdb stores this immuneACCESS table with in-frame sequences only. Part of the clones is absent; in the studies checked, under half of the shortfall reflects unresolved V genes, and no reason is known for the rest. Clone size and the V and J calls come from that table; the DNA yielded D and trimming. Counted in this sample were 11,000 to 15,000 clones; around 67% of them appeared once. 14% of the sample is in the top ten clones.

Overall study outcomes, separate from this receptor: Compared with controls, TCRbeta repertoire diversity was significantly higher and clonality was lower in both chronic pancreatitis groups. Among about 12 chronic pancreatitis patients, the number of productive TCR rearrangements showed a positive correlation with disease severity scores. Because patient tissue could only be obtained at the time of TPIAT, differences in disease duration may have influenced the immune findings. Chronic pancreatitis caused by alcohol use was not included in the study. Vbeta-Jbeta gene family usage, including TRBV10, TRBV19, TRBV23 and TRBV5, differed between hereditary and idiopathic chronic pancreatitis.

About this clone: Its specific antigen is unknown. Qualities for individual bases were not recorded, and no much larger clone is one base off.

Patients undergoing total pancreatectomy with islet autotransplantation (TPIAT) were the source of the chronic pancreatitis pancreas tissue. None of the chronic pancreatitis patients included in the study had a known history of diabetes. For TCRbeta sequencing, genomic DNA was extracted directly from bulk pancreas tissue without sorting T cells. Pancreas tissues from patients and organ donors were collected consecutively at two US centers. The chain employs TRBV7-8 and TRBJ2-5, with the identity of the D gene unclear. This TCR was sampled from a human donor with chronic pancreatitis. The specimen was pancreas tissue with hereditary chronic pancreatitis. CDR3 loop: CASTLEFQETQYF. The DNA sequence reads TGTGCCAGCACCCTCGAGTTCCAAGAGACCCAGTACTTC.